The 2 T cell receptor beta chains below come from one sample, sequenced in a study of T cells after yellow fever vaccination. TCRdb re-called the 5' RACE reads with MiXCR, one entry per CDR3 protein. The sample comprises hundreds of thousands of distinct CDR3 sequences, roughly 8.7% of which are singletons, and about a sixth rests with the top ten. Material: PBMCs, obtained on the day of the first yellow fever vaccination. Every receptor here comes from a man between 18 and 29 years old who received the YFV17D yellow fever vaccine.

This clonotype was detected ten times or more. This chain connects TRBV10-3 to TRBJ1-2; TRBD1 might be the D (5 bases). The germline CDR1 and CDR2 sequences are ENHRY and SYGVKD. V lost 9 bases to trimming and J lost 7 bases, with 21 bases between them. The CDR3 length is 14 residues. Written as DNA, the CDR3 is TGTGCCATTCACAGTTCCGGCAGGGAGGGTGGCTACACCTTC. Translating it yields CAIHSSGREGGYTF.

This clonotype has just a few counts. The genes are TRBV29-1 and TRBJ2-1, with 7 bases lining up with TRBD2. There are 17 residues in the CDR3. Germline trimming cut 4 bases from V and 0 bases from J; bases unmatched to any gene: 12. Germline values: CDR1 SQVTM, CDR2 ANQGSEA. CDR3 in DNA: TGCAGCGTTGGTGGGGAGGGCGGGGACCGCTCCTACAATGAGCAGTTCTTC. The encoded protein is CSVGGEGGDRSYNEQFF.